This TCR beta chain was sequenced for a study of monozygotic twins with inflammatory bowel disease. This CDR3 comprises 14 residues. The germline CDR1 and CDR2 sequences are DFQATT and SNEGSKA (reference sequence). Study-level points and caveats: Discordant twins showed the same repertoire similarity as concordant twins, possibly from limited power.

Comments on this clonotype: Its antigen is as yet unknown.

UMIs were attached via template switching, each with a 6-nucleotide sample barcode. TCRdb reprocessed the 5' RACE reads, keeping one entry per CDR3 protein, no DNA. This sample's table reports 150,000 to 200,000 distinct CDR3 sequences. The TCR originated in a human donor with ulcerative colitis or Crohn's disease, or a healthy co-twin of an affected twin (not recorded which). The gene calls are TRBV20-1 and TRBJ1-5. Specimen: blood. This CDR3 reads CSASVQLQNQPQHF.